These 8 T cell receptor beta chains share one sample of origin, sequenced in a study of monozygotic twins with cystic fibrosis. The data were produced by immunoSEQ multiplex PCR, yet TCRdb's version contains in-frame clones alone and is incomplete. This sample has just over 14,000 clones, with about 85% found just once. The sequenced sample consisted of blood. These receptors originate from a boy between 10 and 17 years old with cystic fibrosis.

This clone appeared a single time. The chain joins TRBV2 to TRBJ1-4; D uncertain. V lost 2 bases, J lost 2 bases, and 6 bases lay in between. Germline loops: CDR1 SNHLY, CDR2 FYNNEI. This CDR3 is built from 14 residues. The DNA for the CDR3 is TGTGCCAGCAGTGAAACAGCTACTAATGAAAAACTGTTTTTT. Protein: CASSETATNEKLFF.

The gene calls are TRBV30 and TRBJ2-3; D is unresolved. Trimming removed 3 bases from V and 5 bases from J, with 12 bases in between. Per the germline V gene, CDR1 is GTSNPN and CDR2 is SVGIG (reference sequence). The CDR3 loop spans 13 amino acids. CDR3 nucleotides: TGTGCCTGGAGGGGCCTTGACGGAGATACGCAGTATTTT. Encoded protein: CAWRGLDGDTQYF.

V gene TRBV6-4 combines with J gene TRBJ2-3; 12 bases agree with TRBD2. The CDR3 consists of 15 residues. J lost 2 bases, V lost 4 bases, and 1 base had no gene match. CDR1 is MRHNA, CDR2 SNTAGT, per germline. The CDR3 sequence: CASSASGGATDTQYF. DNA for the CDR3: TGTGCCAGCAGTGCTAGCGGGGGGGCCACAGATACGCAGTATTTT.

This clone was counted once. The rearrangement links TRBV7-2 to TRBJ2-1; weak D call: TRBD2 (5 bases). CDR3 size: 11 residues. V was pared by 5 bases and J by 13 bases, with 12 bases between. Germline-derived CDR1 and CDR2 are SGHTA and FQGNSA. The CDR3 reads CASSDYSFQFF. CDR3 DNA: TGTGCCAGCAGCGACTATTCGTTTCAGTTCTTC. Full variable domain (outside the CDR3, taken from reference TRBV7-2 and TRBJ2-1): GAGVSQSPSNKVTEKGKDVELRCDPISGHTALYWYRQSLGQGLEFLIYFQGNSAPDKSGLPSDRFSAERTGGSVSTLTIQRTQQEDSAVYLCASSDYSFQFFGPGTRLTVL.

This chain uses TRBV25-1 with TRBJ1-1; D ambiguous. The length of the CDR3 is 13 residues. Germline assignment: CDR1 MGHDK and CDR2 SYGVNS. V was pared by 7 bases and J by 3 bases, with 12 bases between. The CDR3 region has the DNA TGTGCCAGCAAGTGGGGAAGGGACACTGAAGCTTTCTTT. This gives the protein CASKWGRDTEAFF.

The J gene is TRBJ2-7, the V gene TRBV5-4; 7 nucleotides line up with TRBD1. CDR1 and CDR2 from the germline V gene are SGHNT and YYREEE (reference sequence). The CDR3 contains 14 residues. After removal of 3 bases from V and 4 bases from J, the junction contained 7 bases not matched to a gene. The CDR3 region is CASSSQQGIYEQYF. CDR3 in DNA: TGTGCCAGCAGCTCCCAACAGGGGATTTACGAGCAGTACTTC.

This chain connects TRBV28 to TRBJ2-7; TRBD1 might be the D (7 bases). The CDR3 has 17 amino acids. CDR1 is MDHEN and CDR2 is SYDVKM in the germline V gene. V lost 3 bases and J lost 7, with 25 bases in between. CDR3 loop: CASSLIGRDSPVSEQYF. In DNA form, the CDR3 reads TGTGCCAGCAGTTTGATAGGGCGGGACAGTCCCGTGAGTGAGCAGTACTTC.

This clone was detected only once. CDR3 loop: CAISESPGNTIYF. Written as DNA, the CDR3 is TGTGCCATCAGTGAGTCGCCCGGAAACACCATATATTTT. V is TRBV10-3 and J is TRBJ1-3; D remains unclear. The V end lost 0 bases, the J end lost 4 bases, and 4 bases lay between the germline ends. This CDR3 has 13 amino acids. CDR1 and CDR2 from the germline V gene are ENHRY and SYGVKD.